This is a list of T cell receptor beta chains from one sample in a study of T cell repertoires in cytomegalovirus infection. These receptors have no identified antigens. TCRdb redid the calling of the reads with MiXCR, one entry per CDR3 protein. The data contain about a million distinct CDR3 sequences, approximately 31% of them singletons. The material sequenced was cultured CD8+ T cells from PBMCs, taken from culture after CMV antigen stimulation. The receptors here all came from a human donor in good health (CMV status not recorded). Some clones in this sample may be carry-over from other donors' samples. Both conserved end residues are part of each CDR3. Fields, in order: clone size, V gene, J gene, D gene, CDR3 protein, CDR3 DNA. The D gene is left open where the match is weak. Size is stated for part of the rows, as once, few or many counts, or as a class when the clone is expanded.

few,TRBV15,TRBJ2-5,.,CATSTGSAYFQETQYF,TGTGCCACCAGCACCGGTAGCGCATACTTCCAAGAGACCCAGTACTTC
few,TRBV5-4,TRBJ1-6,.,CASWGESSPLHF,TGTGCCAGTTGGGGGGAGAGTTCACCCCTCCACTTT
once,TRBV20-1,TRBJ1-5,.,CSARDGPGSGPQHF,TGCAGTGCTAGAGATGGGCCGGGCTCTGGGCCCCAGCATTTT
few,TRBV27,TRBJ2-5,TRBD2,CASSPRPSGSQETQYF,TGTGCCAGCAGTCCCCGACCTAGCGGGTCACAAGAGACCCAGTACTTC
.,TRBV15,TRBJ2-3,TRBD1,CATSLRQGALDTQYF,TGTGCCACCAGCCTTCGACAGGGGGCCCTAGATACGCAGTATTTT
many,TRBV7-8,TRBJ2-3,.,CASRRQASTDTQYF,TGTGCCAGCCGGAGGCAGGCTAGCACAGATACGCAGTATTTT
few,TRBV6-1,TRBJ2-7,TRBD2,CASSETSGGAISTYEQYF,TGTGCCAGCAGTGAGACTAGCGGGGGGGCCATATCCACCTACGAGCAGTACTTC
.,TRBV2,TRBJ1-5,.,CASSSTIQRGSNQPQHF,TGTGCCAGCAGCAGTACGATACAGAGAGGTAGCAATCAGCCCCAGCATTTT
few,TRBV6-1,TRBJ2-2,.,CATVREGANTGELFF,TGTGCCACCGTCCGAGAGGGGGCGAACACCGGGGAGCTGTTTTTT
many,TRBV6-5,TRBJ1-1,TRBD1,CASSYQQGPEAFF,TGTGCCAGCAGTTACCAACAGGGGCCAGAAGCTTTCTTT
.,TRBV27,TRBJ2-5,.,CASSPEGSRKETQYF,TGTGCCAGCAGCCCCGAGGGTAGCAGGAAAGAGACCCAGTACTTC
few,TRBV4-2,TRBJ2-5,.,CASSQDRTDETQYF,TGTGCCAGCAGCCAAGACAGGACCGACGAGACCCAGTACTTC
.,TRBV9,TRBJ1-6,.,CASSVVGGYNSPLHF,TGTGCCAGCAGCGTAGTGGGGGGCTATAATTCACCCCTCCACTTT
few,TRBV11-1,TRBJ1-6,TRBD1,CASSLRGQGYSPLHF,TGTGCCAGCAGCTTACGGGGACAGGGATATTCACCCCTCCACTTT
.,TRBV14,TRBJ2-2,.,CASRMNTGELFF,TGTGCCAGCAGGATGAACACCGGGGAGCTGTTTTTT
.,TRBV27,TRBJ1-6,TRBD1,CASGATGYNSPLHF,TGTGCCAGCGGTGCGACAGGGTATAATTCACCCCTCCACTTT
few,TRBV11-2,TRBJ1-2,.,CASSPNAGDPYGYTF,TGTGCCAGCAGTCCAAACGCAGGGGACCCCTATGGCTACACCTTC
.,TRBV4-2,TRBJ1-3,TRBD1,CASRQLGTGLSGNTIYF,TGTGCCAGCAGACAACTCGGGACAGGGCTCTCTGGAAACACCATATATTTT
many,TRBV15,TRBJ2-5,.,CATSSHAGETQYF,TGTGCCACCAGCAGTCATGCCGGCGAGACCCAGTACTTC
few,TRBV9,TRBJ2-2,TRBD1,CASSVSPGGNTGELFF,TGTGCCAGCAGCGTATCGCCAGGGGGGAACACCGGGGAGCTGTTTTTT